This entry concerns a single T cell receptor beta chain. The record originates from a study of early T cells in non-severe SARS-CoV-2 infection. The wider study: Sequencing used unsorted whole-blood bulk RNA, so chains lack pairing.

CDR1 is SGHNT and CDR2 is YENEEA in the germline V gene. V was shortened by 1 base and J by 5 bases, with 15 bases between the two germline ends. The CDR3 covers 15 residues. MiXCR, applied by TCRdb to the 5' RACE reads, yields one record per CDR3 protein. The table records some 80,000 distinct CDR3 sequences, roughly 12% of them present only once. J is TRBJ2-7 and V is TRBV11-3, with D perhaps given as TRBD1 or TRBD2 (6 bases each). The clonotype was recovered from an adult who was a healthcare worker with PCR-confirmed SARS-CoV-2 infection or an uninfected control (not recorded which). The specimen sequenced was whole blood. Written as DNA, the CDR3 is TGTGCCAGCAGCTTAGGGGGGCCAGGCGGGGACGAGCAGTACTTC. Amino acid sequence: CASSLGGPGGDEQYF.